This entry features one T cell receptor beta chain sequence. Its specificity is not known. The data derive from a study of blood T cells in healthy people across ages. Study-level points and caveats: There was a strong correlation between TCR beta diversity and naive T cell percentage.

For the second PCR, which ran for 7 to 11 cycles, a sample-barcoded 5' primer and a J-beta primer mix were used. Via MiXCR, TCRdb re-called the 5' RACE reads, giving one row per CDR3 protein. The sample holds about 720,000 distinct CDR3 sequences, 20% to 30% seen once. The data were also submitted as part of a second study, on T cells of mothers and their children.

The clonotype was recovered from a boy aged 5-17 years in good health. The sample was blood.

The CDR3 sequence: CASSLTGKAYEQYF. The CDR3, as DNA: TGTGCCAGCAGTCTGACAGGGAAAGCATACGAGCAGTACTTC. The V gene is TRBV12-3 or TRBV12-4, the J gene TRBJ2-7; 7 bases agree with TRBD1. The J segment lost 4 bases and the V segment lost 5 bases, leaving 8 bases of the junction unmatched. The length of the CDR3 is 14 residues.